The 30 T cell receptor beta chains below come from one sample, sequenced in a study of blood T cell repertoires in COVID-19. Clones were sequenced by immunoSEQ multiplex PCR, and TCRdb holds only the in-frame ones, with some missing. The sample has 90,000 to 150,000 clones, around 86% seen once. The sample consisted of peripheral blood. The receptors originated from a man aged 80 or over with acute or convalescent COVID-19.

The J gene is TRBJ2-1, the V gene TRBV6-1, with TRBD2 identical over 12 bases. V was pared by 4 bases and J by 7 bases, with 8 bases of the junction left unmatched. Germline loops: CDR1 MNHNS, CDR2 SASEGT. This CDR3 is built from 16 residues. The CDR3, as DNA: TGTGCCAGCAGTGTTGGCGCTAGCGGGGGGGCGAATGAGCAGTTCTTC. The encoded protein is CASSVGASGGANEQFF.

This clone has just a few counts. This chain connects TRBV27 to TRBJ2-7; no reliable D call. V lost 5 bases and J lost 0, with 14 bases in between. This CDR3 region has 15 residues. Germline CDR1 MNHEY, CDR2 SMNVEV (reference sequence). CDR3 bases: TGTGCCAGCAGTACCCCGGCGGCGAGCTCCTACGAGCAGTACTTC. Translation: CASSTPAASSYEQYF.

The chain employs TRBV5-1 and TRBJ2-7, with no clear D. The CDR3 is 14 residues long. Germline V gives CDR1 SGHRS, CDR2 YFSETQ. V lost 0 bases and J lost 6, with 13 bases in between. CDR3 residues: CASSLARPYSEQYF. In DNA form, the CDR3 reads TGCGCCAGCAGCTTGGCCAGGCCGTACAGCGAGCAGTACTTC.

Concerning this clone itself: A far more abundant clone sits one base away, making this likely a read error. The gene calls are TRBV30 and TRBJ1-2, with D possibly being TRBD1 (5 bases). V dropped 4 bases and J dropped 4 bases, with 10 bases sitting between them. The CDR3 has 12 amino acids. Per the germline V gene, CDR1 is GTSNPN and CDR2 is SVGIG (reference sequence). The CDR3 sequence is CAWTGFVYGYTF. The CDR3, as DNA: TGTGCCTGGACAGGGTTTGTCTATGGCTACACCTTC.

The rearrangement joins TRBV20-1 to TRBJ1-4; the D is unclear. Germline CDR1 is DFQATT and CDR2 is SNEGSKA (reference sequence). The V gene lost 3 bases and the J gene lost 5 bases, with 7 bases spanning the gap. This CDR3 spans 12 amino acids. In DNA, the CDR3 is TGCAGTGCTAGTAACAGAAATGAAAAACTGTTTTTT. Amino acids: CSASNRNEKLFF.

The rearrangement uses TRBV2 and TRBJ1-4; maybe TRBD1 (5 bases). CDR3 size: 15 residues. Germline loops: CDR1 SNHLY, CDR2 FYNNEI. Trimming took off 3 bases at V and 4 bases at J, with 12 bases between the two ends. The CDR3 region is CASSDGGQGNEKLFF. In DNA form, the CDR3 reads TGTGCCAGCAGTGATGGTGGCCAGGGTAATGAAAAACTGTTTTTT.

V and J are TRBV11-3 and TRBJ2-5; D call uncertain. The CDR3 runs 14 residues. V lost 5 bases and J lost 6, with 16 bases in between. CDR1 is SGHNT, CDR2 YENEEA, per germline. The CDR3 nucleotides are TGTGCCAGCAGCGTAACGACGGGTTCTAAGACCCAGTACTTC. Its protein product is CASSVTTGSKTQYF.

The rearrangement joins TRBV5-4 to TRBJ2-7, with D tentatively TRBD2 (5 bases). The V and J ends lost 4 bases and 4 bases respectively, with 12 bases between them. This CDR3 contains 13 residues. CDR1 and CDR2 (germline): SGHNT, YYREEE (reference sequence). The CDR3 DNA is TGTGCCAGCAGCACTCGTTCGGGGTACGAGCAGTACTTC. Its translation: CASSTRSGYEQYF. The full variable domain, in which reference TRBV5-4 and TRBJ2-7 provide the parts outside the CDR3, is ETGVTQSPTHLIKTRGQQVTLRCSSQSGHNTVSWYQQALGQGPQFIFQYYREEENGRGNFPPRFSGLQFPNYSSELNVNALELDDSALYLCASSTRSGYEQYFGPGTRLTVT.

The genes are TRBV19 and TRBJ1-1; 7 nucleotides line up with TRBD1. Germline lookup yields CDR1 LNHDA and CDR2 SQIVND (reference sequence). The CDR3 is made up of 14 amino acids. Trimming cost V 6 bases and J 2 bases; bases outside gene matches: 6. CDR3 DNA: TGTGCCAGTAGCCTGGGACAGTTAAACACTGAAGCTTTCTTT. It specifies CASSLGQLNTEAFF.

The chain joins TRBV30 to TRBJ2-1; D is perhaps TRBD2 (6 bases). Germline-derived CDR1 and CDR2 are GTSNPN and SVGIG (reference sequence). This CDR3 contains 12 residues. The V end lost 3 bases, the J end lost 8 bases, and 11 bases lay between the germline ends. The CDR3 here is CAWSGSFYEQFF. Written as DNA, the CDR3 is TGTGCCTGGAGCGGGAGCTTCTATGAGCAGTTCTTC.

This chain uses TRBV29-1 with TRBJ2-2; 12 nucleotides match TRBD2. CDR3 length: 16 residues. Germline values: CDR1 SQVTM, CDR2 ANQGSEA. Unmatched junction bases numbered 10, after V lost 7 bases and J lost 4 bases. In DNA form, the CDR3 reads TGCAGCGGCCACGGGGCTAGCGGGGGGGGCACCGGGGAGCTGTTTTTT. It yields the protein CSGHGASGGGTGELFF.

The chain employs TRBV18 and TRBJ1-2, with D perhaps TRBD1 (5 bases). Germline CDR1 and CDR2: KGHSH and LQKENI. The CDR3 has 15 residues. Trimming removed 3 bases from V and 1 base from J, with 12 bases in between. The CDR3 reads CASSPNQDSNYGYTF. The CDR3 DNA reads as TGTGCCAGCTCACCTAACCAAGACAGTAACTATGGCTACACCTTC.

This clone was found once. CDR3 in DNA: TGTGCCAGTAGTACCAGGACAGGGTCAGGGAACGAGCAGTACTTC. This sequence encodes CASSTRTGSGNEQYF. The chain combines TRBV19 with TRBJ2-7; 8 bases match TRBD1. This CDR3 is 15 amino acids long. Germline lookup yields CDR1 LNHDA and CDR2 SQIVND (reference sequence). V shed 4 bases and J 5 bases; nucleotides not matched to a gene: 10.

The gene calls are TRBV6-5 and TRBJ1-3, with D unresolved. CDR1 is MNHEY and CDR2 is SVGAGI in the germline V gene. CDR3 length: 16 amino acids. The V end lost 0 bases, the J end lost 0 bases, and 9 bases lay between the germline ends. In DNA form, the CDR3 reads TGTGCCAGCAGTTACTCGTTACGGTTCTCTGGAAACACCATATATTTT. Amino acids: CASSYSLRFSGNTIYF.

The chain is built from TRBV18 and TRBJ1-2; 10 bases match TRBD1. Trimming cost V 3 bases and J 7 bases; bases outside gene matches: 8. CDR1 is KGHSH and CDR2 is LQKENI in the germline V gene. The CDR3 is 15 amino acids. The CDR3 bases are TGTGCCAGCTCACCTCCAGACAGGGGGCTTGGTGGCTACACCTTC. Amino acids: CASSPPDRGLGGYTF.

V and J are TRBV10-3 and TRBJ2-7; tentatively, D is TRBD1 (5 bases). There are 11 residues in the CDR3. The germline V and J ends were trimmed by 10 bases and 6 bases, with 13 bases remaining between them. CDR1 is ENHRY, CDR2 SYGVKD, per germline. The DNA for the CDR3 is TGTGCCACCCAGGGATTAGGCGAGCAGTACTTC. It specifies CATQGLGEQYF.

The chain recombines TRBV9 with TRBJ2-1, with D tentatively TRBD1 (6 bases). V was pared by 0 bases and J by 0 bases, with 10 bases between. Germline V gene lookup returns CDR1 SGDLS and CDR2 YYNGEE. This CDR3 has 16 residues. CDR3 residues: CASSVDQGNSYNEQFF. In DNA, the CDR3 is TGTGCCAGCAGCGTAGACCAGGGGAACTCCTACAATGAGCAGTTCTTC.

The chain uses TRBV2 and TRBJ1-5, with D possibly matching TRBD1 (6 bases). Per germline, CDR1 SNHLY and CDR2 FYNNEI. The ends were cut back, 2 bases at V and 5 bases at J, with 10 bases in the middle. This CDR3 is 14 amino acids long. CDR3 region: CASSENREDQPQHF. Written as DNA, the CDR3 is TGTGCCAGCAGTGAAAACAGGGAAGATCAGCCCCAGCATTTT.

The rearrangement uses TRBV25-1 and TRBJ2-7; 9 bases match TRBD1. V gave up 4 bases and J gave up 4 bases; unmatched junction bases: 5. The CDR3 runs to 14 residues. Germline-derived CDR1 and CDR2 are MGHDK and SYGVNS. CDR3 DNA sequence: TGTGCCAGCAGTGCGGACAGGGGATCGTACGAGCAGTACTTC. This translates into CASSADRGSYEQYF.

V is TRBV28 and J is TRBJ1-1; D is unresolved. Trimming took 1 base from V and 1 from J, leaving 10 bases between them. Germline CDR1 MDHEN, CDR2 SYDVKM. CDR3 length equals 15 residues. Here the CDR3 DNA reads TGTGCCAGCAGTTTATATGTGCAGGCGAACACTGAAGCTTTCTTT. Its translation is CASSLYVQANTEAFF.

J is TRBJ2-7 and V is TRBV5-6; a possible D gene is TRBD2 (6 bases). V shed 4 bases and J shed 0 bases, with 11 bases lying between them. The CDR3 consists of 14 residues. The germline CDR1 and CDR2 sequences are SGHDT and YYEEEE. Here the CDR3 DNA reads TGTGCCAGCAGCGTGGCGGGAAGCTCCTACGAGCAGTACTTC. As protein: CASSVAGSSYEQYF.

The chain is built from TRBV4-2 and TRBJ2-7; D perhaps matches TRBD1 (5 bases). Germline V gives CDR1 LGHNA, CDR2 YNFKEQ. CDR3 length: 14 residues. V gave up 0 bases and J gave up 2 bases, with 8 bases separating them. The CDR3 DNA follows: TGTGCCAGCAGCCAAGATGACAGAGCCTACGAGCAGTACTTC. This translates into CASSQDDRAYEQYF.

This clone was found a few times. The genes are TRBV7-2 and TRBJ1-6; tentatively, D is TRBD1 (6 bases). Germline CDR1 is SGHTA and CDR2 is FQGNSA. Trimming shortened V by 5 bases and J by 4 bases, and 12 bases separated the two germline ends. The CDR3 is made up of 15 amino acids. The CDR3 DNA reads TGTGCCAGCAGCGACGGACAGACTTATAATTCACCCCTCCACTTT. It translates to CASSDGQTYNSPLHF.

CDR3 coding DNA: TGTGCCAGCAGCCAACACTACGAGCAGTACTTC. Protein product: CASSQHYEQYF. The chain employs TRBV7-2 and TRBJ2-7; D gene uncertain. CDR1 SGHTA and CDR2 FQGNSA come from the germline V gene. V was clipped by 5 bases and J by 3 bases, with 5 bases between them. The CDR3 is 11 amino acids.

This rearrangement joins TRBV5-5 to TRBJ1-1; 7 bases match TRBD1. The ends lost 0 bases at V and 0 bases at J; junction bases unmatched: 8. CDR1 and CDR2 from the germline V gene are SGHKS and YYEKEE (reference sequence). The CDR3 contains 17 residues. The CDR3 here is CASSLATTGTVNTEAFF. Here the CDR3 DNA reads TGTGCCAGCAGCTTGGCCACCACCGGGACAGTGAACACTGAAGCTTTCTTT.

The rearrangement links TRBV29-1 to TRBJ2-1; 12 nucleotides agree with TRBD2. From germline, CDR1 is SQVTM and CDR2 ANQGSEA. Trimming removed 1 base from V and 0 bases from J; junction bases left unmatched: 13. This CDR3 comprises 20 residues. CDR3 protein: CSVEGQGLAGGPSSYNEQFF. The DNA of the CDR3 is TGCAGCGTTGAAGGTCAGGGGCTAGCGGGAGGGCCAAGCTCCTACAATGAGCAGTTCTTC.

The CDR3 spells CSVRTGSVKQYF. Here the CDR3 DNA reads TGCAGCGTGCGGACAGGGTCGGTCAAGCAGTACTTC. The chain joins TRBV29-1 to TRBJ2-7; 8 nucleotides align to TRBD1. Germline loops: CDR1 SQVTM, CDR2 ANQGSEA. Trimming took 6 bases from V and 8 from J; bases not matched to a gene: 9. The CDR3 runs 12 residues.

The chain links TRBV3-1 (or the pseudogene TRBV3-2) to TRBJ1-1, with 7 nucleotides matching TRBD1. The CDR3 length is 14 residues. The ends lost 6 bases at V and 0 bases at J; junction bases unmatched: 4. CDR1 and CDR2 (germline): LGHDT, YNNKEL (reference sequence). For the CDR3, the DNA is TGTGCCAGCAGTTACGGGACAGTGAACACTGAAGCTTTCTTT. This translates into CASSYGTVNTEAFF.

The V gene is TRBV14, the J gene TRBJ2-3, with D maybe TRBD1 (5 bases). The V gene's germline CDR1 is SGHDN and CDR2 FVKESK. Trimming removed 0 bases from V and 1 base from J, with 11 bases in between. The length of the CDR3 is 16 residues. CDR3: CASSQDKGSRTDTQYF. In nucleotides, the CDR3 is TGTGCCAGCAGCCAAGATAAGGGGTCTCGCACAGATACGCAGTATTTT.

V and J are TRBV9 and TRBJ1-3; TRBD1 matches at 10 bases. Unmatched junction bases numbered 1, after V lost 3 bases and J lost 1 base. Germline V gives CDR1 SGDLS, CDR2 YYNGEE. The CDR3 is 15 residues long. This CDR3 reads CASSEGQGSGNTIYF. In DNA, the CDR3 is TGTGCCAGCAGCGAGGGACAGGGGTCTGGAAACACCATATATTTT. Complete variable domain (other parts from reference TRBV9 and TRBJ1-3): DSGVTQTPKHLITATGQRVTLRCSPRSGDLSVYWYQQSLDQGLQFLIQYYNGEERAKGNILERFSAQQFPDLHSELNLSSLELGDSALYFCASSEGQGSGNTIYFGEGSWLTVV.